This T cell receptor beta chain was found in a study of T-cell memory formation after mild COVID-19. Constant-segment primers served in 5'RACE that generated TCR alpha and TCR beta cDNA libraries bearing sample barcodes and UMIs. TCRdb ran MiXCR on the 5' RACE reads and lists one entry per CDR3 protein. The data contain approximately 300,000 distinct CDR3 sequences, under 8.5% of them singletons. This clonotype was picked up a small number of times. Material for sequencing was PBMCs or a T cell subset sorted from them (not recorded which). The receptor's source is a man aged 18 to 29 who had mild COVID-19 (a few samples of this study predate the infection). Cell type and time point are not known.

CDR3 in DNA: TGTGCCAGCAGCTTAAATGGTGGCGAGCAGTACTTC. It encodes CASSLNGGEQYF. This sequence joins TRBV7-3 and TRBJ2-7; D unresolved. The CDR3 consists of 12 residues. Germline V gene data show CDR1 as SGHTA and CDR2 as FQGTGA. Trimming pared 1 base from V and 6 bases from J, leaving 7 bases between.